The 10 T cell receptor beta chains reported below all come from one sample, sequenced in a study of CXCR3-negative and CXCR3-positive naive CD8 T cells. Findings and limits, study-wide: CXCR3-positive naive cells had more hydrophobic TRB CDR3s than CXCR3-negative naive cells.

These receptors' antigens are unknown. It was by 5' RACE with UMI labels that the TRB cDNA libraries were prepared. TCRdb derives one entry per CDR3 protein from the 5' RACE reads, leaving out DNA. The table gives nearly 110,000 distinct CDR3 sequences; the top ten clones make up 0.35% to 0.4% of it. The sequencing input was naive CXCR3+ CD8+ T cells from blood. The subset is: CD45RO-CCR7+CD27+CD95- naive CD8+ T cells expressing CXCR3 (TNR3+). These receptors came from a human donor in good health. Some clones in this sample may be carry-over from other donors' samples.

The genes are TRBV29-1 and TRBJ2-2. The CDR3 is 12 residues long. Germline CDR1 is SQVTM and CDR2 is ANQGSEA. The CDR3 loop is CSVVVVTGELFF.

The rearrangement uses TRBV7-3 and TRBJ2-1. This CDR3 region has 14 residues. Germline V gene sequence: CDR1 SGHTA, CDR2 FQGTGA. This CDR3 reads CASSVGDYNNEQFF.

CDR3: CASSFGGGIVGNEQFF. The J gene is TRBJ2-1, the V gene TRBV12-3 or TRBV12-4; checking the TCRdb D call of TRBD1 is not possible without DNA. This CDR3 spans 16 amino acids.

The chain uses TRBV5-6 and TRBJ1-1; as DNA is missing, the TRBD1 call by TCRdb cannot be tested. The CDR3 spans 13 residues. Germline CDR1 SGHDT, CDR2 YYEEEE. The CDR3: CASSFTGQGEAFF.

J is TRBJ2-7 and V is TRBV29-1. The germline CDR1 and CDR2 sequences are SQVTM and ANQGSEA. The CDR3 sequence is 13 residues long. This CDR3 reads CSVAGESSYEQYF.

The chain links TRBV6-4 to TRBJ2-7; the D call of TRBD1 rests on TCRdb alone, since no DNA is present to check it. CDR3 length: 17 residues. CDR1 and CDR2 from the germline V gene are MRHNA and SNTAGT. CDR3 sequence reads: CASPLLRLQGAMYEQSF.

The rearrangement joins TRBV3-1 to TRBJ2-1; TCRdb selects TRBD2, and the lack of DNA leaves this call unchecked. The CDR3 consists of 15 residues. CDR1 LGHDT and CDR2 YNNKEL come from the germline V gene (reference sequence). CDR3 loop: CASSQGTSGSDEQFF.

The J gene is TRBJ2-3, the V gene TRBV5-1. This CDR3 is built from 15 residues. The V gene's germline CDR1 is SGHRS and CDR2 YFSETQ. The CDR3 sequence: CASSLAETSTDTQYF. Combining the CDR3 with reference TRBV5-1 and TRBJ2-3 gives the whole variable domain KAGVTQTPRYLIKTRGQQVTLSCSPISGHRSVSWYQQTPGQGLQFLFEYFSETQRNKGNFPGRFSGRQFSNSRSEMNVSTLELGDSALYLCASSLAETSTDTQYFGPGTRLTVL.

The genes are TRBV4-1 and TRBJ2-7. CDR3 length: 16 amino acids. Germline V lookup: CDR1 MGHRA, CDR2 YSYEKL. The CDR3 spells CASSQVLGTSSYEQYF.

The chain combines TRBV13 with TRBJ2-7. This CDR3 comprises 14 residues. Germline assignment: CDR1 PRHDT and CDR2 FYEKMQ (reference sequence). This CDR3 is CASSLGLAQGEQYF.